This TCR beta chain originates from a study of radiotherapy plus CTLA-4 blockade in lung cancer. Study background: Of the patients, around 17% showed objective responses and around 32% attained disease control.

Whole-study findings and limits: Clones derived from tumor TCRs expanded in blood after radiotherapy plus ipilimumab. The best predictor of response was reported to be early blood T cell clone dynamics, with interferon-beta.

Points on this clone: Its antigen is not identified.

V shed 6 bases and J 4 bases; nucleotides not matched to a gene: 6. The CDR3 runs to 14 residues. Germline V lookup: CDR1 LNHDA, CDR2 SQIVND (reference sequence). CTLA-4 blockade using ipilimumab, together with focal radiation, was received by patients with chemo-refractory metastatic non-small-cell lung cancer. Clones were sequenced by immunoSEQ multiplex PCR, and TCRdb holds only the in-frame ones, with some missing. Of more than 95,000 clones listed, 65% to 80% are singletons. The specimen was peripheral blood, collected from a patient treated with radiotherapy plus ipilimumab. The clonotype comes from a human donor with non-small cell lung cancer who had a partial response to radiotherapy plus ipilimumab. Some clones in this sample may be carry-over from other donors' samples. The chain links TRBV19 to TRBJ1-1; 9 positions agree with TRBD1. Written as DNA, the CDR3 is TGTGCCAGTAGGGCACAGGGGGCCTTCACTGAAGCTTTCTTT. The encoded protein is CASRAQGAFTEAFF.